This is a list of T cell receptor beta chains from one sample in a study of long-term antiretroviral therapy in people with HIV. Profiled with immunoSEQ multiplex PCR; TCRdb holds only in-frame clones, not every one. The sample lists approximately 30,000 clones; 80% to 85% were seen once. Sequenced material: unsorted PBMCs, taken 2.7 to 2.9 years after starting antiretroviral therapy. Receptors were obtained from a young man with HIV. The CDR3 runs from the conserved cysteine through the conserved F or W. A D gene is named only where the DNA matches it firmly. Size is stated for part of the rows, as once, few or many counts, or as a class when the clone is expanded.

NA	TRBJ2-2	TRBV7-2	NA	CASSPSPARGQNTGELFF	TGTGCCAGCAGCCCCTCCCCCGCGAGGGGCCAGAACACCGGGGAGCTGTTTTTT
TRBD2	TRBJ2-5	TRBV5-4	NA	CASSLERGGETQYF	TGTGCCAGCAGCTTGGAGCGGGGGGGGGAGACCCAGTACTTC
NA	TRBJ1-1	TRBV19	NA	CASSMGDRSTEAFF	TGTGCCAGTAGTATGGGTGACAGGTCCACTGAAGCTTTCTTT
NA	TRBJ2-5	TRBV5-1	NA	CASSLDGETQYF	TGCGCCAGCAGCTTGGATGGTGAGACCCAGTACTTC
NA	TRBJ2-6	TRBV28	NA	CASSLRTGTGANVLTF	TGTGCCAGCAGTTTAAGAACAGGGACTGGGGCCAACGTCCTGACTTTC
TRBD2	TRBJ2-3	TRBV27	NA	CASSLGGGRTDTQYF	TGTGCCAGCAGTTTAGGGGGGGGTCGCACAGATACGCAGTATTTT
TRBD1	TRBJ1-1	TRBV7-2	NA	CASSLAGTGVMNTEAFF	TGTGCCAGCAGCTTAGCCGGGACAGGGGTCATGAACACTGAAGCTTTCTTT
NA	TRBJ1-1	TRBV6-6	NA	CASSTTGLNTEAFF	TGTGCCAGCAGTACCACAGGGTTAAACACTGAAGCTTTCTTT
NA	TRBJ2-3	TRBV5-8	NA	CASSLEGGPDTQYF	TGTGCCAGCAGCTTGGAGGGGGGCCCAGATACGCAGTATTTT
NA	TRBJ1-1	TRBV6-5	NA	CASTQGRYTEAFF	TGTGCCAGCACTCAAGGGAGGTACACTGAAGCTTTCTTT
NA	TRBJ1-1	TRBV7-9	NA	CASSPLYTEAFF	TGTGCCAGCAGCCCCCTTTACACTGAAGCTTTCTTT
NA	TRBJ1-4	TRBV5-1	NA	CASSLAGATNEKLFF	TGCGCCAGCAGCTTGGCCGGGGCAACTAATGAAAAACTGTTTTTT
NA	TRBJ2-1	TRBV12-5	NA	CASGLIWSSYNEQFF	TGTGCTAGTGGTTTGATCTGGAGCTCCTACAATGAGCAGTTCTTC
NA	TRBJ2-2	TRBV9	NA	CASSVVGDTGELFF	TGTGCCAGCAGCGTAGTGGGGGACACCGGGGAGCTGTTTTTT
TRBD1	TRBJ1-3	TRBV5-1	NA	CASSPDRGGNTIYF	TGCGCCAGCAGCCCTGACAGGGGTGGAAACACCATATATTTT
NA	TRBJ1-1	TRBV30	NA	CAWMGPSWMNTEAFF	TGTGCCTGGATGGGTCCGTCTTGGATGAACACTGAAGCTTTCTTT
NA	TRBJ2-2	TRBV5-1	few	CASSLLSGTGELFF	TGCGCCAGCAGCTTGCTCTCAGGGACCGGGGAGCTGTTTTTT
TRBD1	TRBJ2-5	TRBV7-9	NA	CASSTFGQEETQYF	TGTGCCAGCAGCACTTTCGGACAGGAGGAGACCCAGTACTTC
NA	TRBJ2-5	TRBV13	NA	CASSLQGILGLETQYF	TGTGCCAGCAGCTTGCAAGGGATCCTGGGGTTAGAGACCCAGTACTTC
NA	TRBJ1-5	TRBV7-9	few	CASSTSGNQPQHF	NA
NA	TRBJ2-1	TRBV10-3	NA	CAISLGNEQFF	TGTGCCATTTCACTCGGAAATGAGCAGTTCTTC
NA	TRBJ1-2	TRBV9	NA	CASSAIRTSGYTF	TGTGCCAGCAGCGCAATCCGTACGAGTGGCTACACCTTC
NA	TRBJ2-3	TRBV13	NA	CASSTTTDTQYF	TGTGCCAGCAGCACCACCACAGATACGCAGTATTTT
TRBD1	TRBJ1-1	TRBV7-2	NA	CASSWTGGRDTEAFF	TGTGCCAGCAGCTGGACAGGGGGCCGGGACACTGAAGCTTTCTTT
NA	TRBJ1-1	TRBV5-1	NA	CASSARQTRNTEAFF	TGCGCCAGCAGCGCCCGACAGACCCGGAACACTGAAGCTTTCTTT
NA	TRBJ1-4	TRBV28	NA	CASSPRLVQGEKLFF	TGTGCCAGCAGTCCCCGGTTGGTGCAGGGAGAAAAACTGTTTTTT
NA	TRBJ1-5	TRBV5-1	NA	CASSRDSNQPQHF	TGCGCCAGCAGCCGGGACAGCAATCAGCCCCAGCATTTT
TRBD1	TRBJ1-2	TRBV10-3	NA	CAISESPGQLNYGYTF	TGTGCCATCAGTGAGTCGCCGGGACAGCTTAACTATGGCTACACCTTC
NA	TRBJ2-5	TRBV7-2	few	CASSLGSRTTQETQYF	TGTGCCAGCAGCTTAGGTAGCCGTACGACTCAAGAGACCCAGTACTTC
NA	TRBJ1-2	TRBV11-2	NA	CASSLDNRVYGYTF	TGTGCCAGCAGCTTAGATAATAGGGTCTATGGCTACACCTTC
NA	TRBJ2-2	TRBV19	NA	CASMGQNTGELFF	TGTGCCAGTATGGGACAGAACACCGGGGAGCTGTTTTTT
NA	TRBJ1-5	TRBV4-1	few	CASSQAPDNQPQHF	TGCGCCAGCAGCCAAGCTCCAGACAATCAGCCCCAGCATTTT
TRBD1	TRBJ1-1	TRBV4-1	NA	CASSQASVIQGAGAFF	TGCGCCAGCAGCCAAGCAAGCGTAATTCAGGGGGCGGGAGCTTTCTTT
NA	TRBJ1-5	TRBV10-1	NA	CASMLGQPQHF	TGCGCCAGCATGTTAGGCCAGCCCCAGCATTTT
NA	TRBJ1-1	TRBV28	NA	CASSSPPRVGNTEAFF	TGTGCCAGCAGTTCCCCTCCGCGGGTTGGGAACACTGAAGCTTTCTTT
TRBD2	TRBJ2-1	TRBV5-4	NA	CASSLTSGGKNEQFF	TGTGCCAGCAGCTTAACTAGCGGGGGTAAGAATGAGCAGTTCTTC
TRBD1	TRBJ2-3	TRBV14	NA	CASSQVVGQGPIAQYF	TGTGCCAGCAGCCAGGTGGTGGGACAGGGTCCTATTGCGCAGTATTTT
NA	TRBJ1-2	TRBV18	NA	CASSQDRNRLGYTF	TGTGCCAGCTCCCAAGACAGGAATCGGCTTGGCTACACCTTC
NA	TRBJ2-7	TRBV11-2	NA	CASSLAAQRISYEQYF	TGTGCCAGCAGCTTAGCCGCCCAGCGGATCTCCTACGAGCAGTACTTC
NA	TRBJ1-1	TRBV6-5	few	CASSGVLNTEAFF	TGTGCCAGCAGTGGAGTTCTTAACACTGAAGCTTTCTTT
NA	TRBJ1-3	TRBV13	NA	CASSARGSSGNTIYF	TGTGCCAGCTCCGCTAGGGGGTCCTCTGGAAACACCATATATTTT
NA	TRBJ2-3	TRBV28	NA	CASSLSQGRGDTQYF	TGTGCCAGCAGTTTAAGTCAGGGGAGGGGAGATACGCAGTATTTT
NA	TRBJ2-1	TRBV29-1	few	CSVGGGPDNEQFF	TGCAGCGTTGGTGGGGGTCCGGACAATGAGCAGTTCTTC
NA	TRBJ1-4	TRBV30	NA	CAAGTRVEKLFF	TGTGCCGCCGGAACCCGAGTCGAAAAACTGTTTTTT
TRBD2	TRBJ2-1	TRBV9	few	CASSPGTSGSSYNEQFF	TGTGCCAGCAGCCCAGGGACTAGCGGGAGCTCCTACAATGAGCAGTTCTTC
TRBD2	TRBJ2-7	TRBV11-2	once	CASSQRGTSVSHEQYF	TGTGCCAGCAGCCAGAGGGGGACTAGCGTCTCACACGAGCAGTACTTC
NA	TRBJ1-2	TRBV6-5	NA	CASSYRTHGYTF	TGTGCCAGCAGTTACCGGACGCATGGCTACACCTTC
NA	TRBJ2-7	TRBV19	NA	CASSLELHYEQYF	TGTGCCAGTAGCTTGGAACTCCACTACGAGCAGTACTTC
NA	TRBJ1-6	TRBV7-8	NA	CASSLVGSYNSPLHF	TGTGCCAGCAGCTTAGTGGGGTCCTATAATTCACCCCTCCACTTT
NA	TRBJ1-1	TRBV10-2	NA	CASSEVGQNTEAFF	TGCGCCAGCAGTGAGGTGGGGCAGAACACTGAAGCTTTCTTT
NA	TRBJ1-5	TRBV5-4	NA	CASSLGGSNQPQHF	TGTGCCAGCAGCTTGGGAGGGTCCAATCAGCCCCAGCATTTT
NA	TRBJ1-5	TRBV4-1	NA	CASSQSIGFQPQHF	TGCGCCAGCAGCCAGAGTATAGGGTTTCAGCCCCAGCATTTT
TRBD2	TRBJ2-5	TRBV7-2	once	CASSLGGNAGDQYF	TGTGCCAGCAGCTTAGGGGGAAATGCGGGGGACCAGTACTTC
NA	TRBJ2-6	TRBV4-1	NA	CASSQTRQAGANVLTF	TGCGCCAGCAGCCAAACCCGACAGGCTGGGGCCAACGTCCTGACTTTC
NA	TRBJ2-4	TRBV6-6	NA	CASSYFSRSKNIQYF	TGTGCCAGCAGTTACTTCTCCAGGTCCAAAAACATTCAGTACTTC
TRBD1	TRBJ2-3	TRBV5-1	NA	CASSLDRGLGTDTQYF	TGCGCCAGCAGCTTGGACAGGGGGCTGGGCACAGATACGCAGTATTTT
NA	TRBJ2-3	TRBV30	NA	CAGNRRRADTQYF	TGTGCCGGAAACAGAAGGCGGGCAGATACGCAGTATTTT
TRBD1	TRBJ2-7	TRBV25-1	NA	CASSGGTGSVEQYF	TGTGCCAGCAGTGGAGGGACAGGGAGTGTCGAGCAGTACTTC
TRBD2	TRBJ2-1	TRBV28	NA	CASSYPGTSDNEQFF	TGTGCCAGCAGTTATCCCGGGACTAGCGACAATGAGCAGTTCTTC
NA	TRBJ2-3	TRBV5-1	NA	CASSYDTDTQYF	TGCGCCAGCAGCTACGACACAGATACGCAGTATTTT